A single sample gave rise to the 25 T cell receptor beta chains below, sequenced in a study of T-cell reconstitution after alpha-beta-depleted transplantation in children. A library of TCRbeta sequences, prepared with unique molecular identifiers, was generated. TCRdb recomputed calls from the PCR reads with MiXCR, one row per CDR3 protein. The sample includes about 610,000 distinct CDR3 sequences, about 10% of them seen just once. The sample was PBMCs from the stem cell graft donor, taken from the stem cell graft. The receptors derive from a human donor who donated a stem cell graft to a child with acute myeloid leukemia.

In its sample, this clonotype was seen many times. V is TRBV28 and J is TRBJ1-1, with D unclear. Trimming took 4 bases from V and 9 from J, leaving 9 bases between them. CDR3 length: 11 amino acids. Germline V gives CDR1 MDHEN, CDR2 SYDVKM. CDR3: CASSSGFKAFF. The CDR3 DNA sequence: TGTGCCAGCAGTTCCGGGTTTAAAGCTTTCTTT. Supplemented by reference TRBV28 and TRBJ1-1, the full variable domain reads DVKVTQSSRYLVKRTGEKVFLECVQDMDHENMFWYRQDPGLGLRLIYFSYDVKMKEKGDIPEGYSVSREKKERFSLILESASTNQTSMYLCASSSGFKAFFGQGTRLTVV.

This clonotype has more than one count but fewer than ten. V usage is TRBV27 and J usage is TRBJ1-1; D is possibly TRBD1 (5 bases). The CDR3 has 16 amino acids. CDR1 and CDR2 (germline): MNHEY, SMNVEV (reference sequence). The V gene lost 10 bases and the J gene lost 5 bases, with 26 bases spanning the gap. This chain's CDR3 is CATGTPFDHRGTEAFF. In DNA, the CDR3 is TGTGCCACCGGGACTCCCTTCGACCACCGGGGGACTGAAGCTTTCTTT.

This clonotype has more than one count but fewer than ten. This chain connects TRBV20-1 to TRBJ2-1, with TRBD2 matching 9 bases. Germline CDR1 is DFQATT and CDR2 is SNEGSKA (reference sequence). J was trimmed by 4 bases and V by 0 bases; bases with no gene match: 4. The CDR3 contains 15 residues. The chain's CDR3 is CSARELAGVYNEQFF. CDR3 DNA: TGCAGTGCTAGAGAATTAGCGGGAGTTTACAATGAGCAGTTCTTC.

This clonotype was observed many times. J is TRBJ2-7 and V is TRBV6-1; TRBD1 aligns across 7 bases. This CDR3 has 14 amino acids. Germline CDR1 reads MNHNS; CDR2 reads SASEGT. V shed 7 bases, J shed 4 bases, and the junction held 10 bases outside the gene matches. The CDR3: CASKPGTATYEQYF. The CDR3 DNA is TGTGCCAGCAAACCCGGGACAGCAACTTACGAGCAGTACTTC.

This chain links TRBV12-3 or TRBV12-4 with TRBJ2-1; 8 bases agree with TRBD2. CDR3 size: 18 residues. V shed 0 bases, J shed 0 bases, and the junction held 7 bases outside the gene matches. CDR3 residues: CASSLALSGKSSYNEQFF. The CDR3 DNA is TGTGCCAGCAGTTTAGCGCTTAGCGGGAAGAGCTCCTACAATGAGCAGTTCTTC.

This clonotype has only a few counts. The chain recombines TRBV4-3 with TRBJ2-1; 10 bases fit TRBD2. The CDR3 length is 16 residues. V trimming: 0 bases; J trimming: 7 bases; junction bases outside the gene matches: 6. Germline CDR1 reads LGHNA; CDR2 reads YSLEER. The CDR3 coding sequence is TGCGCCAGCAGCCAAGAGGGAGCGGGAGGGGTGAATGAGCAGTTCTTC. This encodes CASSQEGAGGVNEQFF.

This clonotype was counted at least ten times. The V gene is TRBV10-3, the J gene TRBJ2-7; 8 bases align to TRBD2. The germline CDR1 and CDR2 sequences are ENHRY and SYGVKD. This CDR3 is built from 15 residues. V was clipped by 10 bases and J by 4 bases; unmatched bases: 15. The CDR3 reads CATRGLAGGRYEQYF. In DNA form, the CDR3 reads TGTGCCACTCGGGGGTTGGCGGGAGGAAGATACGAGCAGTACTTC.

This clonotype appeared many times. The chain joins TRBV29-1 to TRBJ2-1; 7 bases are a match to TRBD2. The CDR3 has 14 residues. Germline CDR1 is SQVTM and CDR2 is ANQGSEA. The junction had 6 bases not matched to a gene; V was cut back by 4 bases and J by 3 bases. CDR3 coding DNA: TGCAGCGTTGGACTAGCCGGAGTCTACAATGAGCAGTTCTTC. Residues: CSVGLAGVYNEQFF.

The gene calls are TRBV4-3 and TRBJ2-2, with 9 bases aligning to TRBD2. The CDR3 runs 16 residues. CDR1 and CDR2 from the germline V gene are LGHNA and YSLEER. With 0 bases clipped from V and 6 bases from J, the junction kept 5 bases outside the gene matches. CDR3 in amino acids: CASSQDQREESGELFF. The DNA for the CDR3 is TGCGCCAGCAGCCAAGATCAGCGGGAGGAGTCCGGGGAGCTGTTTTTT.

This clonotype was seen at least ten times. The chain links TRBV6-5 to TRBJ1-5, with 12 nucleotides matching TRBD1. Germline assignment: CDR1 MNHEY and CDR2 SVGAGI. The CDR3 contains 15 residues. The junction had 4 bases not matched to a gene; V was cut back by 5 bases and J by 5 bases. DNA of the CDR3: TGTGCCAGCAGTCGGGACAGGGGGCGTGATCAGCCCCAGCATTTT. This translates into CASSRDRGRDQPQHF.

The rearrangement links TRBV15 to TRBJ1-1, with a possible D match to TRBD1 (5 bases). Germline CDR1 and CDR2: LNHNV and YYDKDF (reference sequence). Trimming took 5 bases from V and 0 from J, leaving 10 bases between them. The CDR3 contains 14 residues. The CDR3, as DNA: TGTGCCACCAGCGCCCGACAGATGAACACTGAAGCTTTCTTT. Encoded protein: CATSARQMNTEAFF.

Only a few counts were recorded for this clonotype. CDR3 amino acids: CASSLVGRGLSTTEAFF. The CDR3 bases are TGTGCCAGCAGCTTAGTAGGCAGAGGGTTATCGACCACTGAAGCTTTCTTT. The genes are TRBV11-2 and TRBJ1-1; no clear D. Germline V gives CDR1 SGHAT, CDR2 FQNNGV. CDR3 length equals 17 residues. V was cut by 1 base and J by 4 bases, with 19 bases left in between. Full variable domain (rest looked up from reference TRBV11-2 and TRBJ1-1): EAGVAQSPRYKIIEKRQSVAFWCNPISGHATLYWYQQILGQGPKLLIQFQNNGVVDDSQLPKDRFSAERLKGVDSTLKIQPAKLEDSAVYLCASSLVGRGLSTTEAFFGQGTRLTVV.

The sample holds many counts of this clonotype. The chain has TRBV20-1 and TRBJ2-1; either TRBD1 or TRBD2 may fit D (5 bases each). V lost 3 bases and J lost 10, with 13 bases in between. Germline V gene data show CDR1 as DFQATT and CDR2 as SNEGSKA (reference sequence). The CDR3 extends over 12 amino acids. The chain's CDR3 is CSARFRRGEQFF. DNA of the CDR3: TGCAGTGCTAGGTTCCGACGGGGCGAGCAGTTCTTC.

The rearrangement uses TRBV7-2 and TRBJ1-2; 7 bases line up with TRBD1. With 1 base clipped from V and 9 bases from J, the junction kept 8 bases outside the gene matches. Per germline, CDR1 SGHTA and CDR2 FQGNSA. The CDR3 has 14 amino acids. In DNA, the CDR3 is TGTGCCAGCAGCTTAGTAGGGACAGAAAACAGCTACACCTTC. Translated: CASSLVGTENSYTF.

This clonotype was observed many times. The rearrangement uses TRBV3-1 and TRBJ2-5; D is uncertain. This CDR3 spans 14 amino acids. Trimming left V 4 bases short and J 4 bases short, with 13 bases between. Germline V gene data show CDR1 as LGHDT and CDR2 as YNNKEL (reference sequence). CDR3 region: CASSRGGTRETQYF. The DNA for the CDR3 is TGTGCCAGCAGCCGCGGTGGTACCAGAGAGACCCAGTACTTC.

The chain is built from TRBV7-2 and TRBJ1-5; D unclear. The CDR3 contains 14 residues. V was clipped by 3 bases and J by 4 bases, with 10 bases between them. Germline V CDR1 and CDR2: SGHTA, FQGNSA. CDR3: CASSFRAENQPQHF. The CDR3 DNA follows: TGTGCCAGCAGCTTTAGGGCAGAGAATCAGCCCCAGCATTTT.

This clonotype was observed a handful of times. This chain links TRBV7-9 with TRBJ2-5, with a possible D match to TRBD2 (6 bases). The V gene lost 10 bases and the J gene lost 5 bases, with 17 bases spanning the gap. Germline CDR1 reads SEHNR; CDR2 reads FQNEAQ (reference sequence). The CDR3 has 13 amino acids. CDR3 region: CATAGFRGETQYF. In nucleotides, the CDR3 is TGTGCCACTGCGGGGTTCCGTGGGGAGACCCAGTACTTC. The variable domain in full, with the rest retrieved from reference TRBV7-9 and TRBJ2-5, is DTGVSQNPRHKITKRGQNVTFRCDPISEHNRLYWYRQTLGQGPEFLTYFQNEAQLEKSRLLSDRFSAERPKGSFSTLEIQRTEQGDSAMYLCATAGFRGETQYFGPGTRLLVL.

The genes are TRBV12-3 or TRBV12-4 and TRBJ2-6; D not resolved. CDR3 length: 17 amino acids. Trimming stripped 3 bases from V and 0 bases from J, with 12 bases between. The CDR3 protein is CASSFGIPSSGANVLTF. CDR3 in DNA: TGTGCCAGCAGTTTTGGGATCCCAAGCTCTGGGGCCAACGTCCTGACTTTC.

The chain recombines TRBV7-2 with TRBJ2-6, with TRBD2 matching 10 bases. CDR1 is SGHTA and CDR2 is FQGNSA in the germline V gene. CDR3 size: 17 residues. V lost 6 bases to trimming and J lost 2 bases; unmatched junction nucleotides: 7. CDR3 in DNA: TGTGCCAGCAGTTTAAGCGGGGGGGGCCCTGGGGCCAACGTCCTGACTTTC. Residues: CASSLSGGGPGANVLTF. The full variable domain, with the rest looked up from reference TRBV7-2 and TRBJ2-6, is GAGVSQSPSNKVTEKGKDVELRCDPISGHTALYWYRQSLGQGLEFLIYFQGNSAPDKSGLPSDRFSAERTGGSVSTLTIQRTQQEDSAVYLCASSLSGGGPGANVLTFGAGSRLTVL.

This clonotype was counted a few times. The chain employs TRBV7-3 and TRBJ2-1; 9 nucleotides match TRBD2. Germline trimming cut 1 base from V and 6 bases from J; bases unmatched to any gene: 13. Germline CDR1 is SGHTA and CDR2 is FQGTGA. The CDR3 runs to 18 residues. This CDR3 is CASSLRGGAGGVRNEQFF. The CDR3 nucleotides read TGTGCCAGCAGCTTAAGAGGAGGGGCGGGAGGGGTGCGCAATGAGCAGTTCTTC.

The chain combines TRBV6-2 or TRBV6-3 with TRBJ2-7; TRBD2 might be the D (6 bases). Germline CDR1 reads MNHEY; CDR2 reads SVGEGT. The CDR3 totals 15 residues. V lost 8 bases to trimming and J lost 0 bases, with 17 bases between them. The DNA of the CDR3 is TGTGCCAGCGAATCCCTAGCGCGGCTCTCCTACGAGCAGTACTTC. Amino acids: CASESLARLSYEQYF.

At least ten counts were recorded for this clonotype. The rearrangement links TRBV23-1 to TRBJ1-5; D ambiguous. TRBV23-1 is recorded as an ORF, its role being uncertain. The CDR3 spans 14 residues. V shed 10 bases and J shed 7 bases, with 20 bases lying between them. CDR3 region: CATFTFGDGQPQHF. As DNA, the CDR3 is TGCGCCACCTTCACCTTTGGGGATGGGCAGCCCCAGCATTTT.

This clonotype was detected many times. DNA of the CDR3: TGTGCCAGCAGTTTAATTCGGCAGCAAAGAAACACCATATATTTT. Translation: CASSLIRQQRNTIYF. The V gene is TRBV12-3 or TRBV12-4, the J gene TRBJ1-3, with D unresolved. V lost 2 bases, J lost 5 bases, and 13 bases lay in between. CDR3 size: 15 residues.

The chain employs TRBV7-9 and TRBJ2-3, with 9 bases lining up with TRBD2. Germline V CDR1 and CDR2: SEHNR, FQNEAQ (reference sequence). The CDR3 covers 17 residues. V trimming: 5 bases; J trimming: 3 bases; junction bases outside the gene matches: 12. This chain's CDR3 is CASSKGLASGRTDTQYF. Written as DNA, the CDR3 is TGTGCCAGCAGCAAGGGACTAGCCAGCGGGAGGACAGATACGCAGTATTTT.

The rearrangement uses TRBV6-2 or TRBV6-3 and TRBJ1-1; perhaps TRBD1 as D (5 bases). CDR1 and CDR2 (germline): MNHEY, SVGEGT. The V end was cut by 6 bases, the J end by 5 bases, with 19 bases between. The CDR3 is 15 amino acids. CDR3 DNA: TGTGCCAGCAGATCCCGAGGGGAGGCGACGACTGAAGCTTTCTTT. Residues: CASRSRGEATTEAFF.